This T cell receptor beta chain was captured in a study of CD8+CD57+ T cells in acquired aplastic anemia. Individuals selected for sequencing had exhibited CD8+CD57+ cell expansion on flow cytometry. Germline V lookup: CDR1 DFQATT, CDR2 SNEGSKA (reference sequence). The CDR3 consists of 14 residues. V gave up 3 bases and J gave up 4 bases; unmatched junction bases: 7. Genomic DNA served as template for TCR beta VDJ and CDR3 profiling. In TCRdb, the reads were re-called with MiXCR into one record per CDR3 protein. The sample carries hundreds of thousands of distinct CDR3 sequences, around 32% recorded once. This clonotype has just a few counts.

This clonotype was sampled from a human donor with aplastic anemia. V gene TRBV20-1 combines with J gene TRBJ1-1; TRBD1 matches 8 bases. Specimen: sorted CD4+, CD8+, or CD8+CD57+ T cells (not recorded which) from PBMCs. This CDR3 reads CSASQKTGVTEAFF. In DNA, the CDR3 is TGCAGTGCTAGTCAGAAGACAGGGGTCACTGAAGCTTTCTTT.